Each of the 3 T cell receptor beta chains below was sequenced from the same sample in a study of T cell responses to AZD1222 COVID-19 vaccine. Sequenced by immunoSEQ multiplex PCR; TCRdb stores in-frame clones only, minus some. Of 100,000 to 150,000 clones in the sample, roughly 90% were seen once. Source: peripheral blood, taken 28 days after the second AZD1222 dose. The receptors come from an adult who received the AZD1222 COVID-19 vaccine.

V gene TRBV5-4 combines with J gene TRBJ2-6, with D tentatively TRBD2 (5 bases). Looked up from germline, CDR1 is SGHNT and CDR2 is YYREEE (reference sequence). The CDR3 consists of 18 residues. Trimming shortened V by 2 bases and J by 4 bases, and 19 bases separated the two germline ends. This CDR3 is CASSFPGSSGEGANVLTF. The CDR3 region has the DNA TGTGCCAGCAGCTTCCCGGGGAGCTCCGGCGAGGGGGCCAACGTCCTGACTTTC. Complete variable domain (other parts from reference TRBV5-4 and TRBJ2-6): ETGVTQSPTHLIKTRGQQVTLRCSSQSGHNTVSWYQQALGQGPQFIFQYYREEENGRGNFPPRFSGLQFPNYSSELNVNALELDDSALYLCASSFPGSSGEGANVLTFGAGSRLTVL.

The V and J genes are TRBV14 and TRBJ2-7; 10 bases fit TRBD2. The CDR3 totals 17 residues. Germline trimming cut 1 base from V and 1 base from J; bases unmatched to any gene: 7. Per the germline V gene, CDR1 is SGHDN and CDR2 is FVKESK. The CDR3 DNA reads TGTGCCAGCAGCCAAGGGCTAGCGGGAGCTAGATCCTACGAGCAGTACTTC. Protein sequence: CASSQGLAGARSYEQYF.

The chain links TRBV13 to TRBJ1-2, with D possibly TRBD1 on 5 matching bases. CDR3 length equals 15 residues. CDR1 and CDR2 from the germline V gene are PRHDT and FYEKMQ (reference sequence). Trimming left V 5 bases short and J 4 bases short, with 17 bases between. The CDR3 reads CASSPPSRGGYGYTF. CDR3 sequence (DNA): TGTGCCAGCAGCCCCCCGAGCCGGGGGGGCTATGGCTACACCTTC.